This T cell receptor beta chain derives from a study of PD-L1 blockade in urothelial cancer. The overall study: Bladder-origin urothelial cancer in males described about 90% of the 29 patients. Specimens of blood held a median count of roughly 150,000 T cells.

Per the germline V gene, CDR1 is SGHKS and CDR2 is YYEKEE (reference sequence). V lost 3 bases and J 10 bases, leaving 12 bases between the germline ends. CDR3 size: 12 residues. Assay: immunoSEQ multiplex PCR; the TCRdb copy retains only in-frame clones and omits some. The sample includes about 63,000 clones, roughly 76% of them seen just once. As for time point: pretreatment peripheral blood. The receptor's source is a man between 65 and 85 years old with urothelial cancer. Sequencing used PBMCs, obtained around atezolizumab (anti-PD-L1) treatment. This sequence joins TRBV5-5 and TRBJ2-3, with D possibly being TRBD2 (6 bases). The CDR3 nucleotides are TGTGCCAGCAGCTCGTGGAGGGAGGCGCAGTATTTT. This translates into CASSSWREAQYF.